The 14 T cell receptor beta chains listed next were all sequenced from one sample in a study of shared clonotypes between healthy human individuals. Here immunoSEQ multiplex PCR was the method, and the copy in TCRdb shows in-frame clones only, minus some. This sample has nearly 2 million clones, with roughly 94% found just once. Naive CD8 isolation took CD45RO-negative cells positively selected for CCR7 and excluded terminally differentiated effector memory CD45RA+ cells. The specimen was naive CD8+ T cells sorted from blood. These receptors were collected from a man younger than 30 in good health.

This CDR3 is CAWSDAVGRVVHEQYF. CDR3 DNA: TGTGCCTGGAGTGATGCAGTGGGCAGGGTGGTCCACGAGCAGTACTTC. The chain uses TRBV30 and TRBJ2-7, with TRBD1 as a possible D gene (5 bases). Trimming took 1 base from V and 5 from J, leaving 21 bases between them. The CDR3 sequence is 16 residues long. Per the germline V gene, CDR1 is GTSNPN and CDR2 is SVGIG (reference sequence).

The rearrangement uses TRBV11-2 and TRBJ1-3; D is ambiguous. Germline V gene sequence: CDR1 SGHAT, CDR2 FQNNGV. This CDR3 comprises 14 residues. V was shortened by 5 bases and J by 1 base, with 9 bases between the two germline ends. Here the CDR3 reads CASSPPGSGNTIYF. CDR3 DNA sequence: TGTGCCAGCAGCCCCCCGGGGTCTGGAAACACCATATATTTT.

CDR3 region: CASSFVPSSYNEQFF. The CDR3 DNA follows: TGTGCCAGCAGTTTCGTTCCGAGCTCCTACAATGAGCAGTTCTTC. The chain uses TRBV28 and TRBJ2-1; D not certain. V lost 3 bases to trimming and J lost 0 bases, with 9 bases between them. The germline CDR1 and CDR2 sequences are MDHEN and SYDVKM. This CDR3 has 15 amino acids.

This CDR3 is CASSLRMDTEAFF. Here the CDR3 DNA reads TGTGCCAGCAGCTTGAGGATGGACACTGAAGCTTTCTTT. The V gene is TRBV13, the J gene TRBJ1-1; D not resolved. This CDR3 is built from 13 residues. V gave up 3 bases and J gave up 3 bases, with 8 bases separating them. Germline V gene lookup returns CDR1 PRHDT and CDR2 FYEKMQ (reference sequence).

V and J are TRBV11-2 and TRBJ2-1; D call uncertain. The CDR3 is 14 residues long. V was clipped by 3 bases and J by 0 bases, with 6 bases between them. The germline CDR1 and CDR2 sequences are SGHAT and FQNNGV. The CDR3 nucleotides are TGTGCCAGCAGCTTCTCGCCCTCCTACAATGAGCAGTTCTTC. Translating gives CASSFSPSYNEQFF.

V usage is TRBV9 and J usage is TRBJ2-1; no clear D. V was pared by 4 bases and J by 9 bases, with 17 bases between. Germline V gives CDR1 SGDLS, CDR2 YYNGEE. This CDR3 is 14 amino acids long. The CDR3 DNA sequence: TGTGCCAGCAGCTTTAGCTGGGGTAGCAGTGAGCAGTTCTTC. This encodes CASSFSWGSSEQFF.

The chain employs TRBV30 and TRBJ2-3; TRBD2 is a possible D gene (7 bases). CDR3 length: 17 residues. Trimming left V 5 bases short and J 3 bases short, with 24 bases between. CDR1 is GTSNPN and CDR2 is SVGIG in the germline V gene (reference sequence). DNA for the CDR3: TGTGCCTGGGACCTGGGGGCTAGCGGTGCGTGGACAGATACGCAGTATTTT. Residues: CAWDLGASGAWTDTQYF. Based on the CDR3 plus reference TRBV30 and TRBJ2-3, the full variable domain is SQTIHQWPATLVQPVGSPLSLECTVEGTSNPNLYWYRQAAGRGLQLLFYSVGIGQISSEVPQNLSASRPQDRQFILSSKKLLLSDSGFYLCAWDLGASGAWTDTQYFGPGTRLTVL.

This clone was counted once. V usage is TRBV7-9 and J usage is TRBJ2-7; D not resolved. CDR1 SEHNR and CDR2 FQNEAQ come from the germline V gene (reference sequence). V was trimmed by 8 bases and J by 0 bases, leaving 8 bases between them. This CDR3 comprises 12 residues. CDR3 residues: CASQSGSYEQYF. The DNA of the CDR3 is TGTGCCAGCCAATCCGGCTCCTACGAGCAGTACTTC.

This rearrangement joins TRBV6-5 to TRBJ2-3, with D possibly TRBD2 on 6 matching bases. Deletions cut 6 bases from V and 6 bases from J, with 13 bases between. This CDR3 contains 13 residues. Germline V gene lookup returns CDR1 MNHEY and CDR2 SVGAGI. CDR3 residues: CASSSFRGDTQYF. Written as DNA, the CDR3 is TGTGCCAGCAGCTCGTTCCGGGGGGATACGCAGTATTTT.

The genes are TRBV9 and TRBJ2-2; TRBD1 agrees at 8 bases. The CDR3 has 15 amino acids. Losses at the gene ends were 4 bases for V and 4 bases for J; bases not matched to a gene: 6. CDR1 is SGDLS and CDR2 is YYNGEE in the germline V gene. The CDR3 nucleotides are TGTGCCAGCAGCTCGGGGACAGGAACCACCGGGGAGCTGTTTTTT. It translates to CASSSGTGTTGELFF.

The chain carries TRBV15 and TRBJ2-7; D gene unclear. Germline V gives CDR1 LNHNV, CDR2 YYDKDF (reference sequence). Trimming stripped 3 bases from V and 0 bases from J, with 6 bases between. The CDR3 spans 13 residues. The CDR3 region is CATSSAASYEQYF. CDR3 DNA sequence: TGTGCCACCAGCAGTGCCGCCTCCTACGAGCAGTACTTC.

The DNA for the CDR3 is TGTGCCAGCAGCGCAGGACTAGCGGGGGGGCTAGATGAGCAGTTCTTC. It codes for CASSAGLAGGLDEQFF. The V gene is TRBV9, the J gene TRBJ2-1, with TRBD2 matching over 15 bases. With V trimmed by 3 bases and J by 8 bases, 6 bases remained unmatched. This CDR3 has 16 amino acids. The V gene's germline CDR1 is SGDLS and CDR2 YYNGEE.

V is TRBV5-6 and J is TRBJ2-7, with D unclear. The CDR3 length is 16 residues. Germline CDR1 and CDR2: SGHDT and YYEEEE. Trimming pared 1 base from V and 4 bases from J, leaving 18 bases between. In nucleotides, the CDR3 is TGTGCCAGCAGCTTGATTTATGTAACGGAGAAATACGAGCAGTACTTC. Translation: CASSLIYVTEKYEQYF.

As for this clone: Distinct nucleotide sequences in the sample also encode this CDR3. This sequence joins TRBV9 and TRBJ2-5; no reliable D call. Trimming cost V 0 bases and J 1 base, with 7 bases left between them. This CDR3 contains 14 residues. CDR1 and CDR2 (germline): SGDLS, YYNGEE. The CDR3: CASSVADSQETQYF. For the CDR3, the DNA is TGTGCCAGCAGCGTAGCTGATTCCCAAGAGACCCAGTACTTC.